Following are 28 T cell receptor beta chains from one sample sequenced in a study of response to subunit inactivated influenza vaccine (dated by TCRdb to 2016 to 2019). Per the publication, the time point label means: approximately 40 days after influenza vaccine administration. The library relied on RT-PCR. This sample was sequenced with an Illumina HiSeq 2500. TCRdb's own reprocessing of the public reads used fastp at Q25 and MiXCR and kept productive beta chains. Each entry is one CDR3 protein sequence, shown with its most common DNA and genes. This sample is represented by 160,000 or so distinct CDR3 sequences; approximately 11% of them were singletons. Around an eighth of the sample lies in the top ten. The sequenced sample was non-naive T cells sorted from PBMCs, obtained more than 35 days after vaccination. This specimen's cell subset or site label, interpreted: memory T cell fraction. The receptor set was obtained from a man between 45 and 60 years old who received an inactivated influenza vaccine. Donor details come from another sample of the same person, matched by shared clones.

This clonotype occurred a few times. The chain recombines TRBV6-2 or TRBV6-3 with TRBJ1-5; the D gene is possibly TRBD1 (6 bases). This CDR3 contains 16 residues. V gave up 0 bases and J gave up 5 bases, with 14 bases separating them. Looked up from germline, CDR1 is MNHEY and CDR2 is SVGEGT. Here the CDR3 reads CASSYSMAGDDQPQHF. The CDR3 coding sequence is TGTGCCAGCAGTTACTCGATGGCAGGGGATGATCAGCCCCAGCATTTT.

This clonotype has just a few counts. The CDR3 sequence is CASSQGSWTHYGYTF. In DNA, the CDR3 is TGCGCCAGCAGCCAAGGAAGTTGGACTCACTATGGCTACACCTTC. V gene TRBV4-3 combines with J gene TRBJ1-2; no reliable D call. CDR3 size: 15 residues. Germline CDR1 is LGHNA and CDR2 is YSLEER. Trimming removed 1 base at V and 3 bases at J, with 12 bases between.

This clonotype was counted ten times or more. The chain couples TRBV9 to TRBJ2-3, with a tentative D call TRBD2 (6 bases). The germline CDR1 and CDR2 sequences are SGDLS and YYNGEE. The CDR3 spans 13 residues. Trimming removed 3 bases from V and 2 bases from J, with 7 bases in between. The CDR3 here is CASSAGDTDTQYF. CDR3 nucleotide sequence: TGTGCCAGCAGCGCGGGGGACACAGATACGCAGTATTTT. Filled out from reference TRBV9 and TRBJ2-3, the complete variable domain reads DSGVTQTPKHLITATGQRVTLRCSPRSGDLSVYWYQQSLDQGLQFLIQYYNGEERAKGNILERFSAQQFPDLHSELNLSSLELGDSALYFCASSAGDTDTQYFGPGTRLTVL.

CDR3 sequence: CASSYLYEQYF. CDR3 coding DNA: TGTGCCAGCAGTTACCTCTACGAGCAGTACTTC. This chain connects TRBV6-5 to TRBJ2-7; no firm D call. The CDR3 runs 11 residues. Germline lookup yields CDR1 MNHEY and CDR2 SVGAGI. V was pared by 2 bases and J by 3 bases, with 2 bases between.

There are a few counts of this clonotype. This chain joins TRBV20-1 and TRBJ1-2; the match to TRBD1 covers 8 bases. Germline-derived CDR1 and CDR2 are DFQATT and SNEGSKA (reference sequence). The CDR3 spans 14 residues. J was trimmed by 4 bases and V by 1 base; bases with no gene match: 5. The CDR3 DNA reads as TGCAGTGCTAGAGCCGGACAGGGCCCCTATGGCTACACCTTC. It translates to CSARAGQGPYGYTF.

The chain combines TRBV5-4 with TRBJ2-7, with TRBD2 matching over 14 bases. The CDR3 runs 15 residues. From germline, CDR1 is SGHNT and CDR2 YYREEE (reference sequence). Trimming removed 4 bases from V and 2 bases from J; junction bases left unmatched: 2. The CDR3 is CASSKGLAGAYEQYF. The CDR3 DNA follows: TGTGCCAGCAGCAAGGGACTAGCGGGAGCCTACGAGCAGTACTTC.

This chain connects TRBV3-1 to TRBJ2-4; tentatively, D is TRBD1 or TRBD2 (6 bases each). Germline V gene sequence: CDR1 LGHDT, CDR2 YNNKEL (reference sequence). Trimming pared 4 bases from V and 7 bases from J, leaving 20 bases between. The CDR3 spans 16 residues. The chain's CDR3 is CASSLQNRLGGNIQYF. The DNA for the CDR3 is TGTGCCAGCAGCCTTCAAAACAGGCTAGGGGGGAACATTCAGTACTTC.

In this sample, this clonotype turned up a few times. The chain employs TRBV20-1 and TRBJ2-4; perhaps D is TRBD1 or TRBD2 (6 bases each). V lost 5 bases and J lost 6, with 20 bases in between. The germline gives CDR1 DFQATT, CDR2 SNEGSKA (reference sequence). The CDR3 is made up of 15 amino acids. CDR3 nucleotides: TGCAGTGCTTCAACCGGGGGCCCACCGGTAAACATTCAGTACTTC. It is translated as CSASTGGPPVNIQYF.

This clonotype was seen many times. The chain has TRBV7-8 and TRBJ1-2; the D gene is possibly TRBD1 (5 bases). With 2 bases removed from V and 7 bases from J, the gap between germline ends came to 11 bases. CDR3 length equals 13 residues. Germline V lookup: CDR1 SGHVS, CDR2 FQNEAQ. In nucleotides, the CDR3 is TGTGCCAGCAGCTTATCGACAGTCGGTGGCTACACCTTC. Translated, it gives CASSLSTVGGYTF.

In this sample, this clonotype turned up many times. CDR3 sequence reads: CASSPGFSKETQYF. The CDR3 nucleotides are TGTGCCAGCAGCCCCGGATTCTCCAAAGAGACCCAGTACTTC. This chain uses TRBV5-8 with TRBJ2-5; unclear D gene. Germline-derived CDR1 and CDR2 are SGHTS and YDEGEE. The CDR3 sequence is 14 residues long. V lost 4 bases, J lost 3 bases, and 13 bases lay in between.

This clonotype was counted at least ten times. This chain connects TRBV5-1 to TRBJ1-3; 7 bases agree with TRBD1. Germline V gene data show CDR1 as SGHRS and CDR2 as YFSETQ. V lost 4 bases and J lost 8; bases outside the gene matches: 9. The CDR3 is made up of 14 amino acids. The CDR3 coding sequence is TGCGCCAGCAGCCAATCGGGGACAGTAGACACCATATATTTT. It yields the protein CASSQSGTVDTIYF.

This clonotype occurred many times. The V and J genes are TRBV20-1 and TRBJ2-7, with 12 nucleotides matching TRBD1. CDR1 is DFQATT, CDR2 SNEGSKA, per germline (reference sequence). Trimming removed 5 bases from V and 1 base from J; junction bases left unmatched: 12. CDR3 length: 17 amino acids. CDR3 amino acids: CSALPGQGASISYEQYF. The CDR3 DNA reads TGCAGTGCTCTACCGGGACAGGGGGCTTCGATTTCCTACGAGCAGTACTTC.

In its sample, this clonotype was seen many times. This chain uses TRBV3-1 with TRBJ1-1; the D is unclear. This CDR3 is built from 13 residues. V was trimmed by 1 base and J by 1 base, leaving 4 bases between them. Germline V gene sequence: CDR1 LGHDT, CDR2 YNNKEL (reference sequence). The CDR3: CASSQGQNTEAFF. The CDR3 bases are TGTGCCAGCAGCCAAGGACAGAACACTGAAGCTTTCTTT.

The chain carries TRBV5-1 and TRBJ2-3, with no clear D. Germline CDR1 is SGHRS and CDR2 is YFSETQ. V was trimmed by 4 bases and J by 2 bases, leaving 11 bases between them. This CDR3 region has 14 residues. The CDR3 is CASSPANPTDTQYF. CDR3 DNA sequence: TGCGCCAGCAGCCCGGCGAACCCCACAGATACGCAGTATTTT.

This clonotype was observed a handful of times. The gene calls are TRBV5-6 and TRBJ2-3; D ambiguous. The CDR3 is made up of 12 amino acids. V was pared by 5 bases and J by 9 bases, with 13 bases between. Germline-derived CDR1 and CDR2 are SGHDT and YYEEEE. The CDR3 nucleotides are TGTGCCAGCAGAGGGTCTTTTGGGACGCAGTATTTT. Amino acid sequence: CASRGSFGTQYF.

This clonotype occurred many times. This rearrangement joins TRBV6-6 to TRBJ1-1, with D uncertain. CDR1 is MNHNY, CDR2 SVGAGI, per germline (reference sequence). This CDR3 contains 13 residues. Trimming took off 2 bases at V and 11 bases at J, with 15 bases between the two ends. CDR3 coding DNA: TGTGCCAGCAGTTACGCGGCAGGACGGGATGCTTTCTTT. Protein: CASSYAAGRDAFF.

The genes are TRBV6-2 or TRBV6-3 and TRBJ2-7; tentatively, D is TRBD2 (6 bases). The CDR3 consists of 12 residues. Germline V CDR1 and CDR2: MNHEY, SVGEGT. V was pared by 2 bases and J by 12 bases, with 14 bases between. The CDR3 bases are TGTGCCAGCAGTTACAACGCCGGGAGTCCGTACTTC. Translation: CASSYNAGSPYF.

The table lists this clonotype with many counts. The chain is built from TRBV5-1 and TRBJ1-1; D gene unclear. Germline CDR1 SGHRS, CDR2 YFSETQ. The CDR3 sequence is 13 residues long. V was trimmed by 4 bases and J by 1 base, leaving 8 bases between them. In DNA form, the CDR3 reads TGCGCCAGCAGCCTGTCATCGAACACTGAAGCTTTCTTT. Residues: CASSLSSNTEAFF.

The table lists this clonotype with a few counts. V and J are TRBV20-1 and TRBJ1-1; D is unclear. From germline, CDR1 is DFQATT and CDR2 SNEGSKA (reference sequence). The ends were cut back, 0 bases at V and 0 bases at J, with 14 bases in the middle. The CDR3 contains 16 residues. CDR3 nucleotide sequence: TGCAGTGCTAGAGATGGGCTAAAACTATTGAACACTGAAGCTTTCTTT. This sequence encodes CSARDGLKLLNTEAFF.

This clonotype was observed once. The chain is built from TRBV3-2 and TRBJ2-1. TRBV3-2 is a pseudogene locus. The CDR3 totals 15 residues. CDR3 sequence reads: CASCHRQSSYNEQFF. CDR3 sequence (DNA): TGTGCCAGCTGCCATAGACAAAGCTCCTACAATGAGCAGTTCTTC.

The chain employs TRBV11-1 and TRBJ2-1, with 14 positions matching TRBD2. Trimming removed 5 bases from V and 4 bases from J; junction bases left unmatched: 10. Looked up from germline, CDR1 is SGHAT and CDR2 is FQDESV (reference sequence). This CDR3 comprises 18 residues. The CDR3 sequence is CASSPGLAGGPGYNEQFF. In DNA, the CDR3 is TGTGCCAGCAGCCCCGGACTAGCGGGAGGCCCGGGTTACAATGAGCAGTTCTTC.

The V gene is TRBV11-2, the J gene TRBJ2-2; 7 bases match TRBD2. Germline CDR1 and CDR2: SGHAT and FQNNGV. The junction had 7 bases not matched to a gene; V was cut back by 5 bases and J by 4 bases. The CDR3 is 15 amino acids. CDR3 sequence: CASSPSGRGTGELFF. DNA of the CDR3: TGTGCCAGCAGCCCTAGCGGCCGTGGCACCGGGGAGCTGTTTTTT. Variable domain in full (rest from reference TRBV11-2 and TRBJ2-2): EAGVAQSPRYKIIEKRQSVAFWCNPISGHATLYWYQQILGQGPKLLIQFQNNGVVDDSQLPKDRFSAERLKGVDSTLKIQPAKLEDSAVYLCASSPSGRGTGELFFGEGSRLTVL.

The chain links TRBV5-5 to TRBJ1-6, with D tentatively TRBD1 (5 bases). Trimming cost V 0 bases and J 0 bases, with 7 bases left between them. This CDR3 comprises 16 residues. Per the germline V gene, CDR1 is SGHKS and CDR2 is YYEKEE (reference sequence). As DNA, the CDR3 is TGTGCCAGCAGCTTGGGACAGTACTCCTATAATTCACCCCTCCACTTT. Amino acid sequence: CASSLGQYSYNSPLHF.

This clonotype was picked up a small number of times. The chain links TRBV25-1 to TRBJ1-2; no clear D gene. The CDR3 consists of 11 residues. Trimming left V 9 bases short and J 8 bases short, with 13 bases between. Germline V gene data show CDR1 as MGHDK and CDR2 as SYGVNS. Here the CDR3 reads CARQYSRGYTF. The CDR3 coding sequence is TGTGCCAGACAGTACTCGCGCGGCTACACCTTC.

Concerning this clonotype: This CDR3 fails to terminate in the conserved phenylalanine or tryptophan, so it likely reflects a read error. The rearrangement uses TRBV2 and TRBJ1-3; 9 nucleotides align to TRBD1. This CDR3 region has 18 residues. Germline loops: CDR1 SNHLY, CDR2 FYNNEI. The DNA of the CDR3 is TGTACCAGCAGTTCCTCCTGGACAGGGGATCCTGCTGGAAACACCATATATTAT. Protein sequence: CTSSSSWTGDPAGNTIYY.

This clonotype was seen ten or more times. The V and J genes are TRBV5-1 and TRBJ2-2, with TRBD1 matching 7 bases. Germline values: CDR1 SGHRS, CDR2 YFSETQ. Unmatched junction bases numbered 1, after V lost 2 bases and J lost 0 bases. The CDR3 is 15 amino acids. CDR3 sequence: CASSLQGSNTGELFF. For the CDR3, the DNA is TGCGCCAGCAGCTTACAGGGGTCGAACACCGGGGAGCTGTTTTTT.

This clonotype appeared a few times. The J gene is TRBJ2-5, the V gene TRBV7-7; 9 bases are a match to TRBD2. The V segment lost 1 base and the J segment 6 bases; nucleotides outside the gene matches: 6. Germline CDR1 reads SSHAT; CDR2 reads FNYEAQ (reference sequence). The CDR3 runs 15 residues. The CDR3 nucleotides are TGTGCCAGCAGCTTAGGGTCGCGGGGGGGGCAGACCCAGTACTTC. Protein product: CASSLGSRGGQTQYF.

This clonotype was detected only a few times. The CDR3 coding sequence is TGCAGTGCTAGTTCCGGTAGCGGAAACTCCTACGAGCAGTACTTC. It specifies CSASSGSGNSYEQYF. This sequence joins TRBV20-1 and TRBJ2-7, with a tentative D call TRBD2 (6 bases). Trimming cost V 3 bases and J 0 bases, with 15 bases left between them. Germline V lookup: CDR1 DFQATT, CDR2 SNEGSKA (reference sequence). The CDR3 totals 15 residues.